A single sample gave rise to the 29 T cell receptor beta chains below, sequenced in a study of blood T cell repertoires in COVID-19. Some clones are missing from TCRdb's copy, which holds only in-frame ones; the method was immunoSEQ multiplex PCR. This table holds some 70,000 clones, about 90% found once. The sample comprised peripheral blood. The receptors were gathered from a man aged 50-59 years with COVID-19, enrolled during active disease.

The chain is built from TRBV28 and TRBJ1-6, with D perhaps matching TRBD1 (5 bases). Trimming took 3 bases from V and 6 from J, leaving 12 bases between them. The CDR3 is 15 residues long. Per the germline V gene, CDR1 is MDHEN and CDR2 is SYDVKM. This CDR3 is CASSLGGTGNSPLHF. The CDR3 nucleotides read TGTGCCAGCAGTTTGGGCGGGACTGGTAATTCACCCCTCCACTTT.

The chain recombines TRBV24-1 with TRBJ1-5; D gene unclear. V lost 9 bases to trimming and J lost 0 bases, with 11 bases between them. The germline V gene has CDR1 KGHDR and CDR2 SFDVKD. This CDR3 is 14 amino acids long. The CDR3 DNA reads TGTGCCACCCAAGGAGTTGGTAGCAATCAGCCCCAGCATTTT. Translation gives CATQGVGSNQPQHF.

V and J are TRBV5-5 and TRBJ1-2, with D possibly being TRBD1 (6 bases). The CDR3 is 15 amino acids. The V gene's germline CDR1 is SGHKS and CDR2 YYEKEE (reference sequence). V lost 4 bases, J lost 6 bases, and 19 bases lay in between. The CDR3 loop is CASSPSIQGRHGYTF. In DNA form, the CDR3 reads TGTGCCAGCAGCCCTTCTATACAGGGAAGACATGGCTACACCTTC.

The gene calls are TRBV5-4 and TRBJ2-6; a possible D gene is TRBD2 (6 bases). Germline V lookup: CDR1 SGHNT, CDR2 YYREEE (reference sequence). V lost 5 bases to trimming and J lost 1 base, with 7 bases between them. The CDR3 is 14 residues long. CDR3 in amino acids: CASRGTSGANVLTF. Here the CDR3 DNA reads TGTGCCAGCAGGGGGACTTCTGGGGCCAACGTCCTGACTTTC.

The chain combines TRBV3-1 (or the pseudogene TRBV3-2) with TRBJ2-1, with 9 bases that match TRBD2. The trim removed 1 base at V and 7 bases at J, leaving 5 bases unmatched. The CDR3 length is 15 residues. Looked up from germline, CDR1 is LGHDT and CDR2 is YNNKEL (reference sequence). The CDR3 bases are TGTGCCAGCAGCCAAGTACTGGCGGGAGGGAATGAGCAGTTCTTC. It codes for CASSQVLAGGNEQFF.

The V gene is TRBV20-1, the J gene TRBJ1-1; a possible D gene is TRBD1 (5 bases). CDR1 is DFQATT and CDR2 is SNEGSKA in the germline V gene (reference sequence). Trimming cost V 5 bases and J 8 bases, with 12 bases left between them. This CDR3 has 11 amino acids. CDR3 bases: TGCAGTGCTTCCCGACAGACCGAAGCTTTCTTT. Amino acid sequence: CSASRQTEAFF.

This rearrangement joins TRBV2 to TRBJ2-4, with D perhaps TRBD1 (8 bases). Germline V CDR1 and CDR2: SNHLY, FYNNEI. This CDR3 is built from 18 residues. V was clipped by 6 bases and J by 1 base, with 22 bases between them. This chain's CDR3 is CASSSPGGWGGAKNIQYF. The CDR3 bases are TGTGCCAGCAGCTCCCCAGGGGGCTGGGGGGGGGCCAAAAACATTCAGTACTTC.

This clone was seen a single time. The chain combines TRBV14 with TRBJ1-2; D remains unclear. Germline V gene lookup returns CDR1 SGHDN and CDR2 FVKESK. Trimming took off 1 base at V and 5 bases at J, with 8 bases between the two ends. This CDR3 contains 13 residues. In nucleotides, the CDR3 is TGTGCCAGCAGCCAAGTACCCACTTATGGCTACACCTTC. Its protein is CASSQVPTYGYTF.

The chain has TRBV19 and TRBJ1-5; 7 bases match TRBD1. The V gene end was trimmed by 6 bases and the J gene end by 2 bases; junction bases not matched to a gene: 7. Germline-derived CDR1 and CDR2 are LNHDA and SQIVND (reference sequence). The CDR3 runs to 15 residues. For the CDR3, the DNA is TGTGCCAGTAGAGACAGGGATGGCGGCAATCAGCCCCAGCATTTT. It yields the protein CASRDRDGGNQPQHF.

The chain recombines TRBV20-1 with TRBJ2-2; TRBD1 might be the D (5 bases). The CDR3 runs to 13 residues. V was pared by 3 bases and J by 7 bases, with 12 bases between. Germline V gives CDR1 DFQATT, CDR2 SNEGSKA (reference sequence). The CDR3 here is CSASQTGDGELFF. CDR3 nucleotides: TGCAGTGCTAGTCAAACAGGTGACGGGGAGCTGTTTTTT.

This sequence joins TRBV5-1 and TRBJ2-3; no firm D call. V was cut by 0 bases and J by 0 bases, with 14 bases left in between. This CDR3 contains 17 residues. Looked up from germline, CDR1 is SGHRS and CDR2 is YFSETQ. The CDR3 DNA follows: TGCGCCAGCAGCTTGGGTCTCAGCGTTTATAGCACAGATACGCAGTATTTT. Translated: CASSLGLSVYSTDTQYF.

The chain employs TRBV4-1 and TRBJ2-7; D possibly corresponds to TRBD2 (6 bases). The CDR3 totals 16 residues. Germline lookup yields CDR1 MGHRA and CDR2 YSYEKL. V lost 1 base and J 3 bases, leaving 16 bases between the germline ends. CDR3 bases: TGCGCCAGCAGCCAAGGGTTACTAGCAACAAACTACGAGCAGTACTTC. Translation: CASSQGLLATNYEQYF.

This clone has only a few counts. The chain recombines TRBV5-4 with TRBJ2-7, with 8 bases identical to TRBD2. The CDR3 has 14 residues. Per the germline V gene, CDR1 is SGHNT and CDR2 is YYREEE (reference sequence). Trimming cost V 4 bases and J 4 bases; bases outside gene matches: 7. The CDR3 loop is CASSLSSGRYEQYF. The CDR3 coding sequence is TGTGCCAGCAGCCTGTCAAGCGGGAGATACGAGCAGTACTTC.

V usage is TRBV15 and J usage is TRBJ2-5, with a tentative D call TRBD2 (6 bases). The germline V and J ends were trimmed by 0 bases and 5 bases, with 16 bases remaining between them. CDR3 size: 16 residues. The germline V gene encodes CDR1 LNHNV and CDR2 YYDKDF (reference sequence). Here the CDR3 reads CATSRDGRGIRETQYF. Here the CDR3 DNA reads TGTGCCACCAGCAGAGATGGGCGGGGTATCAGGGAGACCCAGTACTTC.

The chain links TRBV2 to TRBJ2-7; D is unclear. CDR3 length: 17 residues. Germline CDR1 SNHLY, CDR2 FYNNEI. V shed 0 bases and J shed 9 bases, with 24 bases lying between them. CDR3 sequence (DNA): TGTGCCAGCAGTGAAGCGATGCTGATCATAAACCTTAGAGGGCAGTACTTC. Translating gives CASSEAMLIINLRGQYF. Full variable domain (outside the CDR3, taken from reference TRBV2 and TRBJ2-7): EPEVTQTPSHQVTQMGQEVILRCVPISNHLYFYWYRQILGQKVEFLVSFYNNEISEKSEIFDDQFSVERPDGSNFTLKIRSTKLEDSAMYFCASSEAMLIINLRGQYFGPGTRLTVT.

The CDR3, as DNA: TGTGCCAGCTCACTCCCGGGACTAGCGGCGGCAGATACGCAGTATTTT. This encodes CASSLPGLAAADTQYF. V gene TRBV18 combines with J gene TRBJ2-3; 11 nucleotides line up with TRBD2. The CDR3 runs to 16 residues. Germline V gives CDR1 KGHSH, CDR2 LQKENI. Unmatched junction bases numbered 7, after V lost 4 bases and J lost 4 bases.

The chain combines TRBV5-8 with TRBJ1-1; no clear D gene. V lost 4 bases to trimming and J lost 1 base, with 14 bases between them. This CDR3 is 15 amino acids long. The germline gives CDR1 SGHTS, CDR2 YDEGEE. CDR3: CASSRGSITNTEAFF. CDR3 sequence (DNA): TGTGCCAGCAGCCGAGGGAGTATTACGAACACTGAAGCTTTCTTT.

Points on this clone: This sample also contains other DNA sequences that code for the same CDR3. The V call is TRBV5-1, the J call TRBJ1-3, with D unresolved. Germline loops: CDR1 SGHRS, CDR2 YFSETQ. This CDR3 has 14 amino acids. V was shortened by 0 bases and J by 3 bases, with 7 bases between the two germline ends. CDR3 coding DNA: TGCGCCAGCAGCTTGGTCGGGTATGGAAACACCATATATTTT. Residues: CASSLVGYGNTIYF.

As to this clone: This CDR3 is also generated by other DNA sequences in the sample. The V and J genes are TRBV4-3 and TRBJ2-3; TRBD1 aligns across 10 bases. The CDR3 sequence is 17 residues long. V lost 0 bases and J lost 1; bases outside the gene matches: 4. Germline CDR1 and CDR2: LGHNA and YSLEER. The CDR3 DNA is TGCGCCAGCAGCCAAGATCTTGGGACAGGGGGCACAGATACGCAGTATTTT. It yields the protein CASSQDLGTGGTDTQYF.

V gene TRBV7-9 combines with J gene TRBJ2-7, with 9 bases matching TRBD2. The CDR3 runs 16 residues. CDR1 and CDR2 (germline): SEHNR, FQNEAQ (reference sequence). After removal of 2 bases from V and 0 bases from J, the junction contained 5 bases not matched to a gene. CDR3 region: CASSLCGGRVSYEQYF. For the CDR3, the DNA is TGTGCCAGCAGCTTATGTGGCGGGAGGGTCTCCTACGAGCAGTACTTC.

This rearrangement joins TRBV27 to TRBJ2-1; no reliable D call. This CDR3 is 15 amino acids long. With 2 bases removed from V and 0 bases from J, the gap between germline ends came to 8 bases. The germline CDR1 and CDR2 sequences are MNHEY and SMNVEV (reference sequence). CDR3 residues: CASSLIGVSYNEQFF. The CDR3 DNA sequence: TGTGCCAGCAGTTTAATAGGAGTCTCCTACAATGAGCAGTTCTTC.

The V call is TRBV18, the J call TRBJ1-1; D is perhaps TRBD1 (6 bases). Germline CDR1 reads KGHSH; CDR2 reads LQKENI. This CDR3 is built from 13 residues. The V and J ends lost 4 bases and 6 bases respectively, with 12 bases between them. The CDR3 DNA follows: TGTGCCAGCTCACTCGACAGGCTCGCTGAAGCTTTCTTT. Amino acids: CASSLDRLAEAFF. The full variable domain, completed using reference TRBV18 and TRBJ1-1, is NAGVMQNPRHLVRRRGQEARLRCSPMKGHSHVYWYRQLPEEGLKFMVYLQKENIIDESGMPKERFSAEFPKEGPSILRIQQVVRGDSAAYFCASSLDRLAEAFFGQGTRLTVV.

The chain uses TRBV7-2 and TRBJ1-1; the D gene is possibly TRBD1 (5 bases). Trimming removed 5 bases at V and 10 bases at J, with 14 bases between. The CDR3 has 12 residues. The germline CDR1 and CDR2 sequences are SGHTA and FQGNSA. The CDR3 DNA is TGTGCCAGCAGCCATGGAGGGGTCCGAGCTTTCTTT. Its translation: CASSHGGVRAFF.

The chain combines TRBV6-5 with TRBJ1-6; tentative D call: TRBD1 (6 bases). V dropped 10 bases and J dropped 7 bases, with 17 bases sitting between them. The germline gives CDR1 MNHEY, CDR2 SVGAGI. This CDR3 is built from 14 residues. This chain's CDR3 is CATPRGGQNSPLHF. In DNA form, the CDR3 reads TGTGCCACCCCACGGGGGGGGCAAAATTCACCCCTCCACTTT.

The V and J genes are TRBV3-1 (or the pseudogene TRBV3-2) and TRBJ2-5, with TRBD2 matching over 7 bases. The CDR3 loop spans 14 amino acids. V lost 0 bases to trimming and J lost 3 bases; unmatched junction nucleotides: 1. Germline assignment: CDR1 LGHDT and CDR2 YNNKEL (reference sequence). CDR3 sequence: CASSQEGREETQYF. Here the CDR3 DNA reads TGTGCCAGCAGCCAAGAAGGGAGGGAAGAGACCCAGTACTTC.

V and J are TRBV7-3 and TRBJ2-3, with TRBD2 matching 12 bases. J lost 4 bases, V lost 2 bases, and 13 bases had no gene match. The CDR3 has 19 residues. CDR1 and CDR2 (germline): SGHTA, FQGTGA. The CDR3 region is CASSLYNPGLAGMADTQYF. Here the CDR3 DNA reads TGTGCCAGCAGCTTATATAACCCCGGACTAGCGGGAATGGCAGATACGCAGTATTTT.

The chain recombines TRBV4-3 with TRBJ1-4; D gene unclear. Germline CDR1 is LGHNA and CDR2 is YSLEER. The length of the CDR3 is 13 residues. The CDR3: CALLRETNEKLFF. CDR3 DNA sequence: TGCGCACTACTCCGGGAAACTAATGAAAAACTGTTTTTT.

The chain couples TRBV9 to TRBJ1-4; the D is unclear. CDR3 length: 14 residues. Germline CDR1 reads SGDLS; CDR2 reads YYNGEE. The germline V and J ends were trimmed by 1 base and 6 bases, with 10 bases remaining between them. The CDR3 DNA reads as TGTGCCAGCAGCGTAATGGCATCCGATGAAAAACTGTTTTTT. Translation gives CASSVMASDEKLFF.

This clone appeared a few times. The V call is TRBV18, the J call TRBJ2-7; D gene uncertain. CDR3 size: 14 residues. V lost 5 bases and J 2 bases, leaving 13 bases between the germline ends. Germline CDR1 is KGHSH and CDR2 is LQKENI. Here the CDR3 DNA reads TGTGCCAGCTCATCAAGCCCTATTACCTACGAGCAGTACTTC. Encoded protein: CASSSSPITYEQYF.